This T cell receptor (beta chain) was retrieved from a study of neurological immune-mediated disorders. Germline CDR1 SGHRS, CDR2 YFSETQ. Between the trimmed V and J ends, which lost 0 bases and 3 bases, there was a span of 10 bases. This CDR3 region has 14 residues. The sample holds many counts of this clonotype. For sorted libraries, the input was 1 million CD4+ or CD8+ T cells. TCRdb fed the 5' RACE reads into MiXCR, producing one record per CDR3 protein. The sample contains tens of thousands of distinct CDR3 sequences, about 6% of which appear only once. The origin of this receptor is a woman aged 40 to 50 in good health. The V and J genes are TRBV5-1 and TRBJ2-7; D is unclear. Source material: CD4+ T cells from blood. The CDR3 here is CASSLGYRNYEQYF. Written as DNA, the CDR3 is TGCGCCAGCAGCTTGGGGTACAGAAACTACGAGCAGTACTTC.